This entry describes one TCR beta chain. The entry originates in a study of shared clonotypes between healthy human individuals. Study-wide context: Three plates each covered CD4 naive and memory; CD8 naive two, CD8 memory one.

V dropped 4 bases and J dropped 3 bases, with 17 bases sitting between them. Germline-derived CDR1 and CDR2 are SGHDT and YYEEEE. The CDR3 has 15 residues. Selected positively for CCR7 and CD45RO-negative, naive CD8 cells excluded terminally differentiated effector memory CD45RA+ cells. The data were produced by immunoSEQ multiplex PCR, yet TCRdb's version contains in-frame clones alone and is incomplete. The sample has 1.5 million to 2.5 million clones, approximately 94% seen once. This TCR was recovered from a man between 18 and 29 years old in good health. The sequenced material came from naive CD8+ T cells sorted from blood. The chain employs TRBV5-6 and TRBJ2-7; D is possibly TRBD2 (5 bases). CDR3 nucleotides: TGTGCCAGCAGCCCTGACCCCGGGGAAGGCTACGAGCAGTACTTC. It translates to CASSPDPGEGYEQYF.